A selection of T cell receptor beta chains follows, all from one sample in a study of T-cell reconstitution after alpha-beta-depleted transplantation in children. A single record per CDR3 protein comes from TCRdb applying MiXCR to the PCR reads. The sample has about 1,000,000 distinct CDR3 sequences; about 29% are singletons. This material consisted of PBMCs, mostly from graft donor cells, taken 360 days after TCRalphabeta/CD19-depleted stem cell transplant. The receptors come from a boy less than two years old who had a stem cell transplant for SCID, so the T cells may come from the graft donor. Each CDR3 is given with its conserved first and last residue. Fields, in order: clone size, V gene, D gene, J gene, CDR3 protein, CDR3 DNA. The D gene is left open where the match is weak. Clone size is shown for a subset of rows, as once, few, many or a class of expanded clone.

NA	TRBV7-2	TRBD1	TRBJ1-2	CASSLARTGGPLGGYTF	TGTGCCAGCAGCTTAGCGAGGACAGGGGGCCCCCTAGGTGGCTACACCTTC
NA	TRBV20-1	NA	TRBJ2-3	CSARESGGTDTQYF	TGCAGTGCTAGGGAGTCCGGGGGCACAGATACGCAGTATTTT
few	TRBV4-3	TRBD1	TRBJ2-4	CASSHEQGSWNIQYF	TGCGCCAGCAGCCACGAACAGGGGTCTTGGAACATTCAGTACTTC
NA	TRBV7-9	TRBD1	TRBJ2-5	CASSLGDRVEETQYF	TGTGCCAGCAGCTTGGGAGACAGGGTGGAAGAGACCCAGTACTTC
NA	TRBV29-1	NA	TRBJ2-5	CSVESRVQETQYF	TGCAGCGTTGAGAGCAGGGTCCAAGAGACCCAGTACTTC
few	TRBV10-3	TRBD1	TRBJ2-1	CAIRINTGVGEQFF	TGTGCCATCAGAATCAATACAGGGGTGGGTGAGCAGTTCTTC
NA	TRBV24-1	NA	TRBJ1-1	CATSDGRDGNTEAFF	TGTGCCACCAGTGATGGGAGGGACGGGAACACTGAAGCTTTCTTT
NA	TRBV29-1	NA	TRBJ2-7	CSVRQRAAYEQYF	TGCAGCGTTAGACAGCGCGCAGCCTACGAGCAGTACTTC
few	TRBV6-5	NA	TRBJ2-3	CASSYRAPGPYPPDTQYF	TGTGCCAGCAGTTACCGCGCTCCTGGGCCCTATCCTCCAGATACGCAGTATTTT
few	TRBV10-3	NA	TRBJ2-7	CAIKGGGPYEQYF	TGTGCCATCAAAGGGGGTGGACCCTACGAGCAGTACTTC
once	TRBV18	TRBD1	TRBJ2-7	CASSPKTGSEEQYF	TGTGCCAGCTCACCAAAGACAGGGTCTGAAGAGCAGTACTTC
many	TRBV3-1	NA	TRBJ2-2	CASRRGSNYGELFF	TGTGCCAGCAGGAGGGGCTCCAACTACGGGGAGCTGTTTTTT
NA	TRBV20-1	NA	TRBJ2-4	CSASDPLSGTHLAKNIQYF	TGCAGTGCTAGCGACCCACTGTCCGGGACACATCTAGCCAAAAACATTCAGTACTTC
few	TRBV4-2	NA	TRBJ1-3	CASRPSGVQGLSGNTIYF	TGTGCCAGCAGGCCCAGCGGAGTACAGGGTCTTTCTGGAAACACCATATATTTT
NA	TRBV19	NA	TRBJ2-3	CASTPGRGSTDTQYF	TGTGCCAGTACCCCGGGGAGAGGGAGCACAGATACGCAGTATTTT
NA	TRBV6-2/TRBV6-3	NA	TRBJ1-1	CASSPYRASNTEAFF	TGTGCCAGCAGTCCCTACAGGGCCTCGAACACTGAAGCTTTCTTT
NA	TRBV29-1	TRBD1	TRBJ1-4	CSVADRGRNEKLFF	TGCAGCGTTGCCGACAGGGGGAGAAATGAAAAACTGTTTTTT
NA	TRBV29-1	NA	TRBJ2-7	CSVPGTNSYEQYF	TGCAGCGTTCCCGGGACCAACTCCTACGAGCAGTACTTC
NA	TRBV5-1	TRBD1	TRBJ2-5	CASSFPRDRDRETQYF	TGCGCCAGCAGCTTCCCCCGGGACAGGGATCGGGAGACCCAGTACTTC
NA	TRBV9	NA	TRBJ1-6	CASSVGRQSRNSPLHF	TGTGCCAGCAGCGTAGGCCGACAGTCAAGAAATTCACCCCTCCACTTT
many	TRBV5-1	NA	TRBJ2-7	CASSFSGSYEQYF	TGTGCCAGCAGTTTTTCGGGCTCCTACGAGCAGTACTTC
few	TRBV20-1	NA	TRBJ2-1	CSAPFGGPRNEQFF	TGCAGTGCTCCGTTCGGGGGCCCTAGGAATGAGCAGTTCTTC
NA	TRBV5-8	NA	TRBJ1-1	CASSPDGVLNTEAFF	TGTGCCAGCAGCCCCGATGGGGTTTTGAACACTGAAGCTTTCTTT
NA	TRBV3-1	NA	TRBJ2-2	CASSRMVGIGELFF	TGTGCCAGCAGCCGCATGGTAGGGATCGGGGAGCTGTTTTTT
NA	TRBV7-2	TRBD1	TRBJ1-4	CASSSGQGRFGEKLFF	TGTGCCAGCAGCTCTGGACAGGGGAGGTTTGGCGAAAAACTGTTTTTT